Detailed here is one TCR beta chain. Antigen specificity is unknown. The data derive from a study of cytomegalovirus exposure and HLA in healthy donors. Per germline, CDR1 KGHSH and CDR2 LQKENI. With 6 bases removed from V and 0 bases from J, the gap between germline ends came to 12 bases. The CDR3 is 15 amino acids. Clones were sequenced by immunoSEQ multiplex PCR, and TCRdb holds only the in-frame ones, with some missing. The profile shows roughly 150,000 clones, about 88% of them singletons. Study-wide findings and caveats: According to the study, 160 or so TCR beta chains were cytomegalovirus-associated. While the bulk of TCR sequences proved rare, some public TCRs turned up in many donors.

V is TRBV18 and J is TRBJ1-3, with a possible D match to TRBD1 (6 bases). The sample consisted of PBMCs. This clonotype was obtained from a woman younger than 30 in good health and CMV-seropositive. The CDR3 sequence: CASSPGQNSGNTIYF. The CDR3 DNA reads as TGTGCCAGCTCGCCCGGACAGAACTCTGGAAACACCATATATTTT.